These 8 T cell receptor beta chains came from one sample sequenced in a study of blood T cell repertoires in COVID-19. Assay used: immunoSEQ multiplex PCR; TCRdb lists only in-frame clones, some missing. The sample yields 310,000 or so clones, approximately 92% seen once. Sequencing was carried out using PBMCs or T cells enriched from blood (not recorded which). These receptors were taken from a woman aged 30 to 39 who had recovered from COVID-19.

V and J are TRBV28 and TRBJ2-3, with a tentative D call TRBD1 (5 bases). Deletions cut 1 base from V and 0 bases from J, with 11 bases between. CDR3 length: 16 amino acids. Per the germline V gene, CDR1 is MDHEN and CDR2 is SYDVKM. The CDR3 reads CASSLSGLLSTDTQYF. The CDR3 nucleotides are TGTGCCAGCAGTTTATCAGGGCTCCTTAGCACAGATACGCAGTATTTT.

The CDR3 DNA reads TGTGCCAGCACCGTTAGGACTAGCGGGGACCCTCTGGGCACAGATACGCAGTATTTT. Protein product: CASTVRTSGDPLGTDTQYF. V usage is TRBV3-1 (or the pseudogene TRBV3-2) and J usage is TRBJ2-3; 12 bases match TRBD2. With V trimmed by 7 bases and J by 1 base, 15 bases remained unmatched. In germline, CDR1 is LGHDT, CDR2 YNNKEL (reference sequence). The CDR3 loop spans 19 amino acids.

This chain links TRBV19 with TRBJ2-4; 7 nucleotides match TRBD1. Germline CDR1 is LNHDA and CDR2 is SQIVND (reference sequence). V lost 3 bases and J lost 5; bases outside the gene matches: 10. The CDR3 runs to 16 residues. The CDR3 spells CASSIGDRAGENIQYF. DNA for the CDR3: TGTGCCAGTAGTATTGGAGACAGGGCCGGGGAAAACATTCAGTACTTC.

V is TRBV7-8 and J is TRBJ1-1; TRBD1 might be the D (5 bases). Trimming stripped 4 bases from V and 4 bases from J, with 10 bases between. The CDR3 sequence is 13 residues long. Germline lookup yields CDR1 SGHVS and CDR2 FQNEAQ. This CDR3 is CASSSGHTTEAFF. The CDR3 DNA follows: TGTGCCAGCAGCTCAGGGCATACCACTGAAGCTTTCTTT. Combining the CDR3 with reference TRBV7-8 and TRBJ1-1 gives the whole variable domain GAGVSQSPRYKVAKRGQDVALRCDPISGHVSLFWYQQALGQGPEFLTYFQNEAQLDKSGLPSDRFFAERPEGSVSTLKIQRTQQEDSAVYLCASSSGHTTEAFFGQGTRLTVV.

This clone was counted only a few times. The chain is built from TRBV2 and TRBJ1-5; no definite D call. The CDR3 is 13 amino acids. Per the germline V gene, CDR1 is SNHLY and CDR2 is FYNNEI. V was cut by 8 bases and J by 6 bases, with 14 bases left in between. The DNA of the CDR3 is TGTGCCAGCCGGGGAACCTTCACTCAGCCCCAGCATTTT. This gives the protein CASRGTFTQPQHF.

V is TRBV10-1 and J is TRBJ2-2; possible D gene TRBD2, 6 bases. The CDR3 is 15 amino acids. Germline CDR1 reads WNHNN; CDR2 reads SYGVQD (reference sequence). V was shortened by 5 bases and J by 2 bases, with 12 bases between the two germline ends. The DNA for the CDR3 is TGCGCCAGCAGTCATCCCGGGGGTAACACCGGGGAGCTGTTTTTT. It codes for CASSHPGGNTGELFF.

The chain recombines TRBV5-4 with TRBJ2-1; D uncertain. The length of the CDR3 is 15 residues. Looked up from germline, CDR1 is SGHNT and CDR2 is YYREEE (reference sequence). Deletions cut 4 bases from V and 8 bases from J, with 19 bases between. In nucleotides, the CDR3 is TGTGCCAGCAGCACGTACCAAACCGTGGGCCATGAGCAGTTCTTC. Amino acid sequence: CASSTYQTVGHEQFF.

This clone was picked up one time. The V and J genes are TRBV5-1 and TRBJ2-7, with D perhaps TRBD2 (6 bases). From germline, CDR1 is SGHRS and CDR2 YFSETQ. The ends were cut back, 0 bases at V and 0 bases at J, with 13 bases in the middle. This CDR3 is 16 amino acids long. DNA for the CDR3: TGCGCCAGCAGCTTGGATTCTGGCGGGACCTCCTACGAGCAGTACTTC. It translates to CASSLDSGGTSYEQYF.